The 26 T cell receptor beta chains below come from one sample, sequenced in a study of T cells in Graves' hyperthyroidism and ophthalmopathy. RNA transcripts gave rise to amplified TCR beta CDR3 regions. A first-round RT-PCR of the TCR CDR3 used the HTBI primer set. TCRdb re-derived calls from the multiplex PCR reads in MiXCR, one entry per CDR3 protein. The top ten hold around 20% of the sample, which has some 380,000 distinct CDR3 sequences, roughly 12% seen once. Sequencing was performed on blood. The origin of the receptors is a man younger than 45 with Graves' hyperthyroidism that later progressed to Graves' ophthalmopathy.

Here the CDR3 DNA reads TGTGCCAGCAGCCAAGTTCAGGGCAGCTACGAGCAGTACTTC. Translating it yields CASSQVQGSYEQYF. The chain employs TRBV3-1 and TRBJ2-7, with a tentative D call TRBD1 (5 bases). V was cut by 1 base and J by 3 bases, with 10 bases left in between. This CDR3 has 14 residues. Germline V gene sequence: CDR1 LGHDT, CDR2 YNNKEL (reference sequence).

The V call is TRBV10-3, the J call TRBJ2-1; no clear D. Trimming took off 6 bases at V and 9 bases at J, with 18 bases between the two ends. Germline values: CDR1 ENHRY, CDR2 SYGVKD. The CDR3 is made up of 14 amino acids. The CDR3 loop reads CAIRPGLDTVEQFF. The CDR3 DNA sequence: TGTGCCATCAGACCGGGTCTTGACACGGTTGAGCAGTTCTTC.

This chain joins TRBV11-2 and TRBJ1-4, with 9 bases that match TRBD1. This CDR3 comprises 16 residues. The V gene's germline CDR1 is SGHAT and CDR2 FQNNGV. The trim removed 5 bases at V and 0 bases at J, leaving 4 bases unmatched. The chain's CDR3 is CASSRTGAATNEKLFF. DNA of the CDR3: TGTGCCAGCAGCAGGACAGGGGCTGCAACTAATGAAAAACTGTTTTTT.

This clonotype was observed many times. The chain combines TRBV6-1 with TRBJ1-2; D unresolved. The germline V gene has CDR1 MNHNS and CDR2 SASEGT. The CDR3 length is 12 residues. V lost 4 bases to trimming and J lost 2 bases, with 5 bases between them. CDR3 nucleotide sequence: TGTGCCAGCAGTGTAGAGAACTATGGCTACACCTTC. This encodes CASSVENYGYTF.

This clonotype was seen at least ten times. This chain uses TRBV7-6 with TRBJ2-5, with 8 bases fitting TRBD2. Trimming took 1 base from V and 4 from J; bases not matched to a gene: 14. CDR3 length: 18 residues. Germline-derived CDR1 and CDR2 are SGHVS and FNYEAQ. The CDR3 is CASSLGTPKRGLGETQYF. As DNA, the CDR3 is TGTGCCAGCAGCTTAGGGACCCCTAAGCGGGGGTTGGGAGAGACCCAGTACTTC.

There are many counts of this clonotype. The rearrangement joins TRBV13 to TRBJ1-5, with D uncertain. Trimming removed 5 bases at V and 0 bases at J, with 17 bases between. Germline values: CDR1 PRHDT, CDR2 FYEKMQ (reference sequence). The CDR3 totals 17 residues. The CDR3 here is CASSQRAGHDSNQPQHF. Here the CDR3 DNA reads TGTGCCAGCAGCCAGCGGGCGGGTCACGATAGCAATCAGCCCCAGCATTTT.

This clonotype was recorded only once. V is TRBV7-9 and J is TRBJ2-2; D not resolved. This CDR3 region has 14 residues. V gave up 7 bases and J gave up 1 base, with 10 bases separating them. CDR1 is SEHNR and CDR2 is FQNEAQ in the germline V gene (reference sequence). CDR3 in DNA: TGTGCCAGCATCGGGCCCGTGAACACCGGGGAGCTGTTTTTT. Translating it yields CASIGPVNTGELFF.

This clonotype has at least ten counts. The V call is TRBV28, the J call TRBJ1-1, with a tentative D call TRBD1 (6 bases). The V and J ends lost 4 bases and 1 base respectively, with 10 bases between them. The CDR3 extends over 14 amino acids. CDR1 is MDHEN, CDR2 SYDVKM, per germline. CDR3 sequence (DNA): TGTGCCAGCAGTTCCGGACAGAAGAACACTGAAGCTTTCTTT. Translation gives CASSSGQKNTEAFF.

In its sample, this clonotype was seen many times. The V call is TRBV30, the J call TRBJ2-3; perhaps D is TRBD1 or TRBD2 (5 bases each). Germline CDR1 is GTSNPN and CDR2 is SVGIG (reference sequence). V was cut by 1 base and J by 3 bases, with 11 bases left in between. The CDR3 covers 14 residues. In DNA form, the CDR3 reads TGTGCCTGGAGTGGTTTAGGGGAGACAGATACGCAGTATTTT. Amino acid sequence: CAWSGLGETDTQYF.

This clonotype occurred a few times. The J gene is TRBJ1-2, the V gene TRBV10-3; 7 positions agree with TRBD1. Germline CDR1 ENHRY, CDR2 SYGVKD. With 6 bases clipped from V and 4 bases from J, the junction kept 5 bases outside the gene matches. This CDR3 has 13 residues. The CDR3 here is CAIRSRDSYGYTF. CDR3 coding DNA: TGTGCCATCAGGAGTCGGGACAGCTATGGCTACACCTTC.

This clonotype was counted a single time. A much larger clone differs from this one at a single base, so this may be a read error. The CDR3 sequence is CASSLALGSKQYF. The CDR3 DNA is TGTGCCAGCAGCTTAGCGCTCGGCAGCAAGCAGTACTTC. The chain joins TRBV7-2 to TRBJ2-7; the D is unclear. Trimming left V 0 bases short and J 8 bases short, with 11 bases between. Germline CDR1 SGHTA, CDR2 FQGNSA. The CDR3 spans 13 residues.

V is TRBV2 and J is TRBJ2-5, with 9 bases fitting TRBD1. V trimming: 10 bases; J trimming: 5 bases; junction bases outside the gene matches: 8. CDR1 is SNHLY, CDR2 FYNNEI, per germline. There are 13 residues in the CDR3. The CDR3 loop reads CATVDRGPETQYF. The CDR3 nucleotides read TGTGCCACCGTGGACAGGGGTCCTGAGACCCAGTACTTC.

The rearrangement joins TRBV10-2 to TRBJ1-2; TRBD1 matches at 11 bases. The CDR3 is 14 residues long. Germline V gene data show CDR1 as WSHSY and CDR2 as SAAADI. The V segment lost 10 bases and the J segment 3 bases; nucleotides outside the gene matches: 7. The CDR3 region has the DNA TGCGCCACCGGGTGGGGACAGGGGGACTATGGCTACACCTTC. The encoded protein is CATGWGQGDYGYTF.

This clonotype has more than one count but fewer than ten. The gene calls are TRBV7-2 and TRBJ2-3; tentative D call: TRBD1 (7 bases). The CDR3 loop spans 19 amino acids. Germline CDR1 is SGHTA and CDR2 is FQGNSA. Trimming pared 2 bases from V and 0 bases from J, leaving 21 bases between. CDR3 sequence: CASSLRISPGGQSTDTQYF. The CDR3 DNA reads TGTGCCAGCAGCTTAAGAATCTCCCCCGGGGGACAGAGCACAGATACGCAGTATTTT.

This clonotype was counted at least ten times. This chain uses TRBV5-1 with TRBJ2-1; 8 bases line up with TRBD1. This CDR3 contains 13 residues. Germline V gene data show CDR1 as SGHRS and CDR2 as YFSETQ. Losses at the gene ends were 4 bases for V and 8 bases for J; bases not matched to a gene: 5. CDR3 sequence reads: CASSNGQGDEQFF. The CDR3 DNA reads as TGCGCCAGCAGCAATGGACAGGGCGATGAGCAGTTCTTC.

This clonotype was observed a handful of times. The gene calls are TRBV28 and TRBJ2-7; D might be TRBD1 or TRBD2, each matching 5 bases. Between the trimmed V and J ends, which lost 7 bases and 6 bases, there was a span of 13 bases. Germline CDR1 reads MDHEN; CDR2 reads SYDVKM. This CDR3 is 12 amino acids long. The CDR3 region has the DNA TGTGCCAGCACAAGTGGGGGATTCGAGCAGTACTTC. This sequence encodes CASTSGGFEQYF. The variable domain in full, with the rest retrieved from reference TRBV28 and TRBJ2-7, is DVKVTQSSRYLVKRTGEKVFLECVQDMDHENMFWYRQDPGLGLRLIYFSYDVKMKEKGDIPEGYSVSREKKERFSLILESASTNQTSMYLCASTSGGFEQYFGPGTRLTVT.

This clonotype has ten or more counts. This chain connects TRBV19 to TRBJ1-5; D is undetermined. The germline V gene has CDR1 LNHDA and CDR2 SQIVND (reference sequence). The CDR3 is 14 residues long. Between the trimmed V and J ends, which lost 7 bases and 0 bases, there was a span of 10 bases. Here the CDR3 reads CASTDANSNQPQHF. As DNA, the CDR3 is TGTGCCAGTACAGACGCCAATAGCAATCAGCCCCAGCATTTT.

Remarks on this clonotype: One base away lies a much larger clone, so this may be a sequencing read error. This chain uses TRBV12-5 with TRBJ2-2; maybe TRBD2 (7 bases). CDR3 length: 17 residues. Germline lookup yields CDR1 LGHNT and CDR2 FRNRAP. V lost 1 base to trimming and J lost 4 bases, with 16 bases between them. The CDR3 reads CASGLALWGGLTGELFF. The DNA of the CDR3 is TGTGCTAGTGGTTTGGCACTGTGGGGGGGCCTCACCGGGGAGCTGTTTTTT.

For this clonotype: A clone one base away is much larger, so this may be a read error. DNA for the CDR3: TGTGCCTGGACCGATGGGGGTTTGGAATCTTTCTTT. This gives the protein CAWTDGGLESFF. The chain employs TRBV30 and TRBJ1-1, with a possible D match to TRBD1 (5 bases). The CDR3 spans 12 residues. V was shortened by 4 bases and J by 12 bases, with 18 bases between the two germline ends. CDR1 is GTSNPN, CDR2 SVGIG, per germline (reference sequence).

This clonotype was detected only a few times. The gene calls are TRBV7-8 and TRBJ1-1, with D unclear. Trimming pared 2 bases from V and 5 bases from J, leaving 12 bases between. Germline V gene lookup returns CDR1 SGHVS and CDR2 FQNEAQ. The CDR3 has 14 residues. CDR3 residues: CASSLRALGTEAFF. The CDR3 nucleotides read TGTGCCAGCAGCTTACGGGCCCTAGGGACTGAAGCTTTCTTT.

The chain employs TRBV3-1 and TRBJ1-2; weak D call: TRBD1 (6 bases). The CDR3 is 15 residues long. Germline-derived CDR1 and CDR2 are LGHDT and YNNKEL (reference sequence). Trimming took 6 bases from V and 7 from J, leaving 21 bases between them. The CDR3 sequence is CASRPQLGGARGYTF. CDR3 DNA: TGTGCCAGCAGGCCCCAATTAGGGGGGGCGCGTGGCTACACCTTC.

The gene calls are TRBV5-1 and TRBJ2-2, with 11 positions matching TRBD1. Germline CDR1 is SGHRS and CDR2 is YFSETQ. With V trimmed by 4 bases and J by 6 bases, 5 bases remained unmatched. The CDR3 covers 15 residues. The CDR3 nucleotides are TGCGCCAGCAGCAACCGGGACAGGGGGGCCGGGGAGCTGTTTTTT. It is translated as CASSNRDRGAGELFF.

This clonotype has ten or more counts. The rearrangement links TRBV12-3 or TRBV12-4 to TRBJ2-3, with 10 bases aligning to TRBD1. The CDR3 extends over 17 amino acids. V lost 5 bases and J lost 3; bases outside the gene matches: 11. The CDR3, as DNA: TGTGCCAGCAGTCGACAAAGACAGGGGGCGCGAACAGATACGCAGTATTTT. This encodes CASSRQRQGARTDTQYF.

This clonotype has ten or more counts. CDR3 loop: CATSDLRRGGGTINQPQHF. CDR3 coding DNA: TGTGCCACCAGTGATTTGCGGAGGGGTGGAGGGACTATCAATCAGCCCCAGCATTTT. The genes are TRBV24-1 and TRBJ1-5; D may be TRBD1 (5 bases). Trimming stripped 0 bases from V and 3 bases from J, with 20 bases between. The CDR3 has 19 amino acids. Germline V gene lookup returns CDR1 KGHDR and CDR2 SFDVKD.

Ten or more counts support this clonotype. The chain employs TRBV7-6 and TRBJ1-5; D is possibly TRBD1 (6 bases). V dropped 5 bases and J dropped 1 base, with 24 bases sitting between them. The CDR3 loop spans 19 amino acids. Germline V CDR1 and CDR2: SGHVS, FNYEAQ. The CDR3 coding sequence is TGTGCCAGCAGCCCTTACGGGGGGCCGTCAGGGGTGAGCAATCAGCCCCAGCATTTT. Residues: CASSPYGGPSGVSNQPQHF.

This clonotype was found many times. V is TRBV7-9 and J is TRBJ1-6, with D perhaps matching TRBD1 (6 bases). CDR1 and CDR2 (germline): SEHNR, FQNEAQ (reference sequence). V lost 1 base and J 18 bases, leaving 13 bases between the germline ends. The CDR3 has 12 amino acids. The CDR3 sequence is CASSLDRDSPHF. Here the CDR3 DNA reads TGTGCCAGCAGCTTAGACAGGGATAGTCCCCACTTT.